Listed here is a single T cell receptor beta chain. This sample was included in a study of T cells in tumors after PD-1 blockade. After removal of 0 bases from V and 2 bases from J, the junction contained 6 bases not matched to a gene. There are 18 residues in the CDR3. Germline assignment: CDR1 LGHNA and CDR2 YNFKEQ. The protocol was immunoSEQ multiplex PCR, while the TCRdb copy is restricted to in-frame clones and leaves out a portion. The table has approximately 34,000 clones, approximately 73% seen once; the top ten hold about two fifths. This chain connects TRBV4-2 to TRBJ2-2; 10 bases fit TRBD2. Material: PBMCs, obtained after anti-PD-1 treatment. The receptor comes from a human donor with basal cell carcinoma. The CDR3 protein is CASSQDRGLADNTGELFF. The CDR3 DNA reads as TGTGCCAGCAGCCAAGATCGAGGACTAGCGGACAACACCGGGGAGCTGTTTTTT.